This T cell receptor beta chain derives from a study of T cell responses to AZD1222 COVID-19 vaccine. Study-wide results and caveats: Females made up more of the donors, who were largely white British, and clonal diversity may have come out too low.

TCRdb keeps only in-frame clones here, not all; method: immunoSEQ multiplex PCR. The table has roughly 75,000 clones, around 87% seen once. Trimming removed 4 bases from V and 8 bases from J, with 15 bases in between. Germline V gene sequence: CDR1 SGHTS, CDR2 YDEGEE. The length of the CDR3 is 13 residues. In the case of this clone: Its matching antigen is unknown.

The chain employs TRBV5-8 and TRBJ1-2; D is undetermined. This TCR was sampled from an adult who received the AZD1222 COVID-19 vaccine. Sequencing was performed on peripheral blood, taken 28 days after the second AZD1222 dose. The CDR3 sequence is CASSSGLAGGYTF. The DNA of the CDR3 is TGTGCCAGCAGCAGTGGACTTGCAGGAGGCTACACCTTC.